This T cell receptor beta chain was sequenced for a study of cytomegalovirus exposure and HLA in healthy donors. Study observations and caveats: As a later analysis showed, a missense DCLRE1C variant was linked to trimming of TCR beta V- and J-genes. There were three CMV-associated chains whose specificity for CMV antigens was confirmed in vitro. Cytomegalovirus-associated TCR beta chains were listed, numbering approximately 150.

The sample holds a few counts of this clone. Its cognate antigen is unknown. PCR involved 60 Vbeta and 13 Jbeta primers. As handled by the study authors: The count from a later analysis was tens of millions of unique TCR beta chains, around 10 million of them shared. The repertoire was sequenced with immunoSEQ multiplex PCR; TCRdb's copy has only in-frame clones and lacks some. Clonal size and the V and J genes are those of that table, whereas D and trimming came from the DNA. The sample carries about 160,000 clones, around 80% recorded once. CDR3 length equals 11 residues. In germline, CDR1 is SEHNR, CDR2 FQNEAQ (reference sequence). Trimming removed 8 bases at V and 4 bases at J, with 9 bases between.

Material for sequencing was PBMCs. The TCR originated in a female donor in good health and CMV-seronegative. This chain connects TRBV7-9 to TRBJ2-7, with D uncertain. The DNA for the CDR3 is TGTGCCAGCGGCCCACGTTACGAGCAGTACTTC. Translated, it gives CASGPRYEQYF.